Listed here are 21 T cell receptor beta chains from one sample, sequenced in a study of blood T cell repertoires in COVID-19. Some clones are missing from TCRdb's copy, which holds only in-frame ones; the method was immunoSEQ multiplex PCR. The table shows fewer than 500,000 clones, with more than 80% occurring only once. The sequenced material came from PBMCs or T cells enriched from blood (not recorded which). Receptors were obtained from a man aged 25-45 years who had recovered from COVID-19.

The chain combines TRBV19 with TRBJ2-7; tentatively, D is TRBD2 (6 bases). This CDR3 spans 12 amino acids. The V and J ends lost 3 bases and 6 bases respectively, with 9 bases between them. Germline-derived CDR1 and CDR2 are LNHDA and SQIVND (reference sequence). In DNA, the CDR3 is TGTGCCAGTAGTATTCACGGGGGCGAGCAGTACTTC. The encoded protein is CASSIHGGEQYF.

The V call is TRBV12-3 or TRBV12-4, the J call TRBJ1-6; D may be TRBD1 (5 bases). Trimming removed 7 bases at V and 10 bases at J, with 14 bases between. The length of the CDR3 is 13 residues. The CDR3 spells CASTPQGVSPLHF. CDR3 DNA: TGTGCCAGCACCCCCCAGGGTGTGTCACCCCTCCACTTT.

The chain has TRBV18 and TRBJ2-7; 7 bases fit TRBD2. The J segment lost 2 bases and the V segment lost 3 bases, leaving 7 bases of the junction unmatched. The CDR3 spans 15 residues. Germline CDR1 reads KGHSH; CDR2 reads LQKENI. The CDR3 protein is CASSPSGLAAYEQYF. Here the CDR3 DNA reads TGTGCCAGCTCACCGTCGGGGCTAGCGGCCTACGAGCAGTACTTC.

The V and J genes are TRBV5-6 and TRBJ2-5, with 7 bases lining up with TRBD1. V dropped 5 bases and J dropped 4; count of bases not matched to a gene: 11. Looked up from germline, CDR1 is SGHDT and CDR2 is YYEEEE. This CDR3 comprises 15 residues. The CDR3 loop reads CASRSGDRVIETQYF. The CDR3 nucleotides read TGTGCCAGCAGGTCCGGCGACAGGGTGATAGAGACCCAGTACTTC. Complete variable domain (other parts from reference TRBV5-6 and TRBJ2-5): DAGVTQSPTHLIKTRGQQVTLRCSPKSGHDTVSWYQQALGQGPQFIFQYYEEEERQRGNFPDRFSGHQFPNYSSELNVNALLLGDSALYLCASRSGDRVIETQYFGPGTRLLVL.

The J gene is TRBJ2-2, the V gene TRBV19; D gene unclear. V was shortened by 3 bases and J by 1 base, with 3 bases between the two germline ends. Germline loops: CDR1 LNHDA, CDR2 SQIVND (reference sequence). The CDR3 spans 13 residues. The CDR3 spells CASSIWNTGELFF. CDR3 bases: TGTGCCAGTAGTATCTGGAACACCGGGGAGCTGTTTTTT.

The rearrangement joins TRBV6-6 to TRBJ2-2; D is possibly TRBD2 (5 bases). The V gene's germline CDR1 is MNHNY and CDR2 SVGAGI (reference sequence). CDR3 length: 14 amino acids. Trimming shortened V by 4 bases and J by 3 bases, and 9 bases separated the two germline ends. The CDR3 spells CASSWSEDTGELFF. The CDR3 nucleotides are TGTGCCAGCAGTTGGTCGGAGGACACCGGGGAGCTGTTTTTT.

The gene calls are TRBV9 and TRBJ2-3; the D is unclear. The CDR3 contains 17 residues. Germline V gene lookup returns CDR1 SGDLS and CDR2 YYNGEE. Trimming removed 0 bases at V and 0 bases at J, with 14 bases between. This CDR3 is CASSVVPGSSSTDTQYF. In DNA form, the CDR3 reads TGTGCCAGCAGCGTAGTCCCCGGGTCATCTAGCACAGATACGCAGTATTTT.

For the CDR3, the DNA is TGTGCCAGCAGCTCGGGACTAGCGGGATCAGGGAGCACAGATACGCAGTATTTT. It is translated as CASSSGLAGSGSTDTQYF. The V gene is TRBV5-8, the J gene TRBJ2-3; 13 bases map to TRBD2. This CDR3 comprises 18 residues. Germline assignment: CDR1 SGHTS and CDR2 YDEGEE. V lost 3 bases and J lost 0; bases outside the gene matches: 7.

This clone came up once. The chain employs TRBV2 and TRBJ2-4; TRBD1 matches 9 bases. The trim removed 4 bases at V and 5 bases at J, leaving 3 bases unmatched. Germline V gene data show CDR1 as SNHLY and CDR2 as FYNNEI. CDR3 length: 14 amino acids. Written as DNA, the CDR3 is TGTGCCAGCAGTGGGCGGACAGGGGAAAACATTCAGTACTTC. It translates to CASSGRTGENIQYF.

This clone was counted once. The rearrangement uses TRBV19 and TRBJ1-4; D not resolved. Germline V gene lookup returns CDR1 LNHDA and CDR2 SQIVND (reference sequence). Trimming shortened V by 5 bases and J by 7 bases, and 17 bases separated the two germline ends. The CDR3 runs 15 residues. This CDR3 reads CASSDQTLGGEKLFF. The CDR3 DNA sequence: TGTGCCAGTAGTGATCAGACACTTGGTGGTGAAAAACTGTTTTTT.

There are a few counts of this clone. This chain uses TRBV4-1 with TRBJ2-7; 9 nucleotides align to TRBD1. CDR1 and CDR2 (germline): MGHRA, YSYEKL. This CDR3 is built from 16 residues. V shed 3 bases and J 1 base; nucleotides not matched to a gene: 7. CDR3 protein: CASSQDGQGFSYEQYF. The CDR3 DNA follows: TGCGCCAGCAGCCAGGACGGACAGGGGTTTTCCTACGAGCAGTACTTC.

The chain uses TRBV6-5 and TRBJ1-6; D is uncertain. V shed 5 bases and J shed 5 bases, with 13 bases lying between them. This CDR3 has 15 amino acids. Germline assignment: CDR1 MNHEY and CDR2 SVGAGI. CDR3 DNA sequence: TGTGCCAGCAGTCCCCGGACGGGGAATAATTCACCCCTCCACTTT. Its protein is CASSPRTGNNSPLHF.

V and J are TRBV19 and TRBJ2-3; weak D call: TRBD2 (6 bases). The CDR3 contains 14 residues. CDR1 is LNHDA, CDR2 SQIVND, per germline (reference sequence). V dropped 5 bases and J dropped 2 bases, with 11 bases sitting between them. The CDR3 sequence: CASSGWDSTDTQYF. The CDR3 region has the DNA TGTGCCAGTAGTGGCTGGGACTCCACAGATACGCAGTATTTT.

This chain links TRBV11-2 with TRBJ2-5; TRBD2 aligns across 8 bases. After removal of 5 bases from V and 5 bases from J, the junction contained 4 bases not matched to a gene. CDR3 length: 13 residues. CDR1 and CDR2 (germline): SGHAT, FQNNGV. As DNA, the CDR3 is TGTGCCAGCAGCCCGAGGACTAGCGAGACCCAGTACTTC. Amino acids: CASSPRTSETQYF.

J is TRBJ2-1 and V is TRBV6-1, with 8 positions matching TRBD2. The J segment lost 6 bases and the V segment lost 2 bases, leaving 3 bases of the junction unmatched. The CDR3 is made up of 14 amino acids. Germline-derived CDR1 and CDR2 are MNHNS and SASEGT. CDR3 in DNA: TGTGCCAGCAGTGAAATGGGGACTAGCAATGAGCAGTTCTTC. This codes for CASSEMGTSNEQFF.

This chain uses TRBV10-2 with TRBJ2-5; 7 positions match TRBD1. V dropped 10 bases and J dropped 1; count of bases not matched to a gene: 9. CDR1 is WSHSY and CDR2 is SAAADI in the germline V gene. CDR3 length: 14 amino acids. CDR3 sequence (DNA): TGCGCCACCCGACAGGGAAGTCCCCAAGAGACCCAGTACTTC. Protein: CATRQGSPQETQYF.

The chain uses TRBV7-3 and TRBJ1-1; TRBD1 matches at 7 bases. With 0 bases clipped from V and 0 bases from J, the junction kept 13 bases outside the gene matches. From germline, CDR1 is SGHTA and CDR2 FQGTGA. The CDR3 consists of 19 residues. The CDR3 DNA sequence: TGTGCCAGCAGCTTAACTCGGGACAGAAGAGGGGCAATGAACACTGAAGCTTTCTTT. It translates to CASSLTRDRRGAMNTEAFF. The whole variable domain, remainder taken from reference TRBV7-3 and TRBJ1-1, is GAGVSQTPSNKVTEKGKYVELRCDPISGHTALYWYRQSLGQGPEFLIYFQGTGAADDSGLPNDRFFAVRPEGSVSTLKIQRTERGDSAVYLCASSLTRDRRGAMNTEAFFGQGTRLTVV.

The CDR3 region has the DNA TGTGCCAGCAGCCAAGAGCGGGGGACTGGAAACACCATATATTTT. Encoded protein: CASSQERGTGNTIYF. The J gene is TRBJ1-3, the V gene TRBV3-1 (or the pseudogene TRBV3-2), with D maybe TRBD1 (5 bases). From germline, CDR1 is LGHDT and CDR2 YNNKEL (reference sequence). V lost 0 bases, J lost 2 bases, and 8 bases lay in between. This CDR3 spans 15 amino acids.

This chain connects TRBV7-2 to TRBJ1-1; 8 nucleotides align to TRBD1. V lost 5 bases, J lost 5 bases, and 7 bases stayed unmatched. The CDR3 is 14 residues long. CDR1 and CDR2 from the germline V gene are SGHTA and FQGNSA. The CDR3 reads CASSITGGRTEAFF. CDR3 nucleotides: TGTGCCAGCAGCATTACAGGGGGGAGGACTGAAGCTTTCTTT.

This clone showed up just a few times. The V gene is TRBV28, the J gene TRBJ1-3; tentatively, D is TRBD1 (6 bases). CDR1 and CDR2 (germline): MDHEN, SYDVKM. Trimming stripped 4 bases from V and 3 bases from J, with 16 bases between. This CDR3 contains 16 residues. The CDR3, as DNA: TGTGCCAGCAGTTCCCAGAAACAGGGTAGTGGAAACACCATATATTTT. Its translation is CASSSQKQGSGNTIYF.

V gene TRBV10-3 combines with J gene TRBJ2-3; TRBD2 aligns across 9 bases. V trimming: 7 bases; J trimming: 4 bases; junction bases outside the gene matches: 9. CDR1 is ENHRY and CDR2 is SYGVKD in the germline V gene. There are 15 residues in the CDR3. DNA of the CDR3: TGTGCCATCAATGGCGGGAGGGTCCCCCCAGATACGCAGTATTTT. Its translation is CAINGGRVPPDTQYF.